Listed here are 22 T cell receptor beta chains from one sample, sequenced in a study of blood T cells in healthy people across ages. Combining a sample-barcoded 5' primer with a J-beta primer mix, a second PCR ran for 7 to 11 cycles. One entry per CDR3 protein, called by TCRdb with MiXCR from the 5' RACE reads. The data contain more than 900,000 distinct CDR3 sequences, approximately 25% of them singletons. These same data were also listed under a study on T cells of mothers and their children.

Specimen: blood. Every receptor here comes from a girl aged 2 to 10 in good health.

This clonotype was detected a few times. The V call is TRBV6-5, the J call TRBJ2-5, with 9 bases fitting TRBD2. The CDR3 totals 19 residues. Trimming cost V 4 bases and J 4 bases; bases outside gene matches: 19. CDR1 and CDR2 (germline): MNHEY, SVGAGI. This CDR3 reads CASSSYPGLARGGTETQYF. CDR3 DNA sequence: TGTGCCAGCAGTTCCTACCCGGGACTAGCTAGGGGTGGTACAGAGACCCAGTACTTC.

V gene TRBV12-3 or TRBV12-4 combines with J gene TRBJ1-3; D is uncertain. V was cut by 11 bases and J by 4 bases, with 9 bases left in between. The CDR3 runs to 11 residues. The CDR3 loop reads CACRGGNTIYF. The CDR3 coding sequence is TGTGCCTGCCGTGGGGGAAACACCATATATTTT.

The V call is TRBV3-1, the J call TRBJ1-2, with D maybe TRBD1 (6 bases). The germline V gene encodes CDR1 LGHDT and CDR2 YNNKEL (reference sequence). Trimming cost V 4 bases and J 5 bases, with 17 bases left between them. CDR3 size: 15 residues. CDR3 nucleotide sequence: TGTGCCAGCAGCCCCTCGGGGATAGGACAGTATGGCTACACCTTC. Translation gives CASSPSGIGQYGYTF. Looking up the rest from reference TRBV3-1 and TRBJ1-2 gives the full variable domain: DTAVSQTPKYLVTQMGNDKSIKCEQNLGHDTMYWYKQDSKKFLKIMFSYNNKELIINETVPNRFSPKSPDKAHLNLHINSLELGDSAVYFCASSPSGIGQYGYTFGSGTRLTVV.

V usage is TRBV7-8 and J usage is TRBJ2-7, with TRBD2 as a possible D gene (6 bases). The germline CDR1 and CDR2 sequences are SGHVS and FQNEAQ. Trimming cost V 5 bases and J 6 bases, with 23 bases left between them. The CDR3 spans 16 residues. The CDR3 DNA reads TGTGCCAGCAGCGCCGCCGGAAGCGGGTGGTTAATCGAGCAGTACTTC. Its protein is CASSAAGSGWLIEQYF.

This clonotype was detected a few times. This chain links TRBV10-2 with TRBJ2-1; D is possibly TRBD2 (5 bases). The CDR3 is 13 amino acids. Germline lookup yields CDR1 WSHSY and CDR2 SAAADI. V lost 6 bases, J lost 5 bases, and 11 bases lay in between. The CDR3 reads CASSVQRDNEQFF. DNA of the CDR3: TGCGCCAGCAGCGTCCAGAGGGACAATGAGCAGTTCTTC.

A remark on this clonotype: The germline gene is not matched at one end of the junction; a read error may be the cause. The chain combines TRBV6-2 or TRBV6-3 with TRBJ2-5; D uncertain. The CDR3 sequence is 13 residues long. Germline CDR1 is MNHEY and CDR2 is SVGEGT. For the CDR3, the DNA is TGTGCCAGCAGTTGGGTGAACGTGGGCGAGCAGCACTTC. Its protein is CASSWVNVGEQHF.

This clonotype was found a few times. The chain employs TRBV10-3 and TRBJ1-1; D unresolved. Germline-derived CDR1 and CDR2 are ENHRY and SYGVKD. Trimming took 2 bases from V and 2 from J, leaving 12 bases between them. The CDR3 has 15 residues. CDR3 sequence: CAISEERAFNTEAFF. The CDR3 DNA is TGTGCCATCAGTGAGGAGAGGGCTTTTAACACTGAAGCTTTCTTT.

This clonotype was counted between two and nine times. This chain links TRBV7-9 with TRBJ2-5; the D gene could be TRBD1 or TRBD2 (5 bases each). The last part of the DNA fits TRBJ2-7 better; the J call may be wrong. From germline, CDR1 is SEHNR and CDR2 FQNEAQ (reference sequence). The CDR3 spans 13 residues. CDR3: CASSLEGPDEQYF. The CDR3 nucleotides are TGTGCCAGCAGCTTAGAGGGACCTGACGAGCAGTACTTC.

The chain joins TRBV4-2 to TRBJ2-2, with a weak D call TRBD1 (6 bases). The V gene's germline CDR1 is LGHNA and CDR2 YNFKEQ. V lost 1 base and J lost 7, with 16 bases in between. The CDR3 runs to 16 residues. CDR3 sequence: CASSQGGAGAGGELFF. The CDR3 nucleotides are TGTGCCAGCAGCCAAGGGGGTGCAGGGGCAGGCGGGGAGCTGTTTTTT.

This rearrangement joins TRBV29-1 to TRBJ2-3, with D possibly TRBD2 on 5 matching bases. The CDR3 contains 13 residues. V was trimmed by 7 bases and J by 2 bases, leaving 13 bases between them. In germline, CDR1 is SQVTM, CDR2 ANQGSEA. CDR3 amino acids: CSGGRKHTDTQYF. The CDR3 region has the DNA TGCAGCGGAGGGCGCAAGCACACAGATACGCAGTATTTT.

A few counts support this clonotype. V usage is TRBV18 and J usage is TRBJ1-6; tentatively, D is TRBD1 (6 bases). The CDR3 extends over 13 amino acids. V gave up 3 bases and J gave up 11 bases, with 11 bases separating them. In germline, CDR1 is KGHSH, CDR2 LQKENI. CDR3 region: CASSPGAGPPLHF. The CDR3 bases are TGTGCCAGCTCACCGGGGGCGGGGCCACCCCTCCACTTT.

V usage is TRBV10-3 and J usage is TRBJ1-2, with D maybe TRBD1 (5 bases). The CDR3 contains 11 residues. V dropped 8 bases and J dropped 4 bases, with 8 bases sitting between them. Looked up from germline, CDR1 is ENHRY and CDR2 is SYGVKD. CDR3 DNA sequence: TGTGCCATCGGGACGGTCTATGGCTACACCTTC. Translated, it gives CAIGTVYGYTF.

The V call is TRBV7-9, the J call TRBJ1-1; unclear D gene. The germline gives CDR1 SEHNR, CDR2 FQNEAQ (reference sequence). The CDR3 is 16 residues long. V dropped 2 bases and J dropped 5 bases, with 18 bases sitting between them. The CDR3 nucleotides read TGTGCCAGCAGCTTAAGCCGAGCCGCGAGATGGACTGAAGCTTTCTTT. It translates to CASSLSRAARWTEAFF.

CDR3 DNA: TGTGCCAGCAGTTGGGGGACTAACTACAATGAGCAGTTCTTC. Translating gives CASSWGTNYNEQFF. The J gene is TRBJ2-1, the V gene TRBV28; TRBD2 matches at 7 bases. This CDR3 spans 14 amino acids. CDR1 and CDR2 (germline): MDHEN, SYDVKM. V dropped 4 bases and J dropped 3; count of bases not matched to a gene: 3.

This clonotype was seen a few times. The CDR3 does not close with the conserved phenylalanine or tryptophan, likely indicating a read error. V is TRBV29-1 and J is TRBJ2-5; TRBD1 matches 8 bases. The CDR3 consists of 13 residues. Looked up from germline, CDR1 is SQVTM and CDR2 is ANQGSEA. Trimming cost V 5 bases and J 11 bases; bases outside gene matches: 13. The CDR3 protein is CSVLGGQEGEQYL. The CDR3 bases are TGCAGCGTTCTGGGGGGACAGGAGGGGGAGCAGTACCTC.

The count of this clonotype is one. The CDR3 nucleotides are TGCAGCGTAGGAAGTGCGGCAGCCTACGAGCAGTACTTC. Translated: CSVGSAAAYEQYF. The chain couples TRBV29-1 to TRBJ2-5; no definite D call. The J call may be mistaken, given a closer DNA end match to TRBJ2-7. The length of the CDR3 is 13 residues. CDR1 and CDR2 from the germline V gene are SQVTM and ANQGSEA.

The chain recombines TRBV5-1 with TRBJ2-5; D is unclear. The DNA end lines up better with TRBJ2-7; the J call may be wrong. Germline CDR1 and CDR2: SGHRS and YFSETQ. The CDR3 length is 13 residues. The CDR3 DNA is TGCGCCAGCAGCTTGTACTTTTGGGCCGAGCAGTACTTC. Encoded protein: CASSLYFWAEQYF.

The V call is TRBV29-1, the J call TRBJ1-4; D is uncertain. V was cut by 6 bases and J by 7 bases, with 18 bases left in between. The CDR3 covers 14 residues. CDR1 SQVTM and CDR2 ANQGSEA come from the germline V gene. This CDR3 is CSVLPGLGSEKLFF. CDR3 DNA: TGCAGCGTCCTTCCAGGTCTGGGGAGTGAAAAACTGTTTTTT. Variable domain in full (rest from reference TRBV29-1 and TRBJ1-4): SAVISQKPSRDICQRGTSLTIQCQVDSQVTMMFWYRQQPGQSLTLIATANQGSEATYESGFVIDKFPISRPNLTFSTLTVSNMSPEDSSIYLCSVLPGLGSEKLFFGSGTQLSVL.

The table lists this clonotype with a few counts. The chain combines TRBV5-1 with TRBJ2-5; no clear D gene. The CDR3 length is 14 residues. Germline-derived CDR1 and CDR2 are SGHRS and YFSETQ. Trimming pared 4 bases from V and 3 bases from J, leaving 13 bases between. The CDR3 protein is CASSPTALKETQYF. In DNA, the CDR3 is TGCGCCAGCAGCCCCACCGCCTTGAAAGAGACCCAGTACTTC.

This clonotype was found a few times. For the CDR3, the DNA is TGTGCCACCGCCGACAGGTTGACCCAGTACTTC. Translated, it gives CATADRLTQYF. This chain uses TRBV24-1 with TRBJ2-5; possible D gene TRBD1, 6 bases. CDR3 size: 11 residues. Trimming shortened V by 9 bases and J by 7 bases, and 11 bases separated the two germline ends. The germline V gene has CDR1 KGHDR and CDR2 SFDVKD.

V and J are TRBV6-2 or TRBV6-3 and TRBJ2-7; 7 bases agree with TRBD1. The CDR3 is 15 residues long. The germline V gene encodes CDR1 MNHEY and CDR2 SVGEGT. Trimming at V came to 5 bases and at J to 0 bases, leaving 7 bases not matched to a gene. The CDR3 region has the DNA TGTGCCAGCAGTCATAGGGGGCTAAGCTCCTACGAGCAGTACTTC. Residues: CASSHRGLSSYEQYF.

This clonotype turned up a few times. The rearrangement joins TRBV7-6 to TRBJ2-3; tentatively, D is TRBD1 or TRBD2 (5 bases each). Trimming stripped 1 base from V and 5 bases from J, with 10 bases between. The CDR3 is made up of 14 amino acids. In germline, CDR1 is SGHVS, CDR2 FNYEAQ. This CDR3 is CASSLGGVGDTQYF. Written as DNA, the CDR3 is TGTGCCAGCAGCTTAGGAGGGGTCGGAGATACGCAGTATTTT.